Following are 2 T cell receptor beta chains from one sample sequenced in a study of cytomegalovirus exposure and HLA in healthy donors. PCR amplification relied on 60 Vbeta primers (plus 13 Jbeta primers). Here immunoSEQ multiplex PCR was the method, and the copy in TCRdb shows in-frame clones only, minus some. The repertoire consists of roughly 150,000 clones, with approximately 70% occurring once and the leading ten covering approximately 5.6%. Input material: PBMCs. These receptors were collected from a woman aged 18-29 years in good health and CMV-seropositive.

The chain is built from TRBV7-8 and TRBJ1-2, with D possibly matching TRBD1 (6 bases). V dropped 1 base and J dropped 0 bases, with 12 bases sitting between them. The CDR3 spans 16 residues. From germline, CDR1 is SGHVS and CDR2 FQNEAQ. The CDR3 sequence: CASSLGRGRSNYGYTF. CDR3 in DNA: TGTGCCAGCAGCTTAGGGCGGGGGCGATCTAACTATGGCTACACCTTC. The complete variable domain, with remaining parts taken from reference TRBV7-8 and TRBJ1-2, reads GAGVSQSPRYKVAKRGQDVALRCDPISGHVSLFWYQQALGQGPEFLTYFQNEAQLDKSGLPSDRFFAERPEGSVSTLKIQRTQQEDSAVYLCASSLGRGRSNYGYTFGSGTRLTVV.

This clone appeared a few times. The gene calls are TRBV7-2 and TRBJ2-5, with a weak D call TRBD2 (6 bases). V lost 4 bases, J lost 3 bases, and 15 bases lay in between. Germline values: CDR1 SGHTA, CDR2 FQGNSA. The CDR3 extends over 15 amino acids. The CDR3 loop is CASSSRLGEKETQYF. The CDR3, as DNA: TGTGCCAGCAGCTCCCGACTAGGAGAGAAAGAGACCCAGTACTTC.